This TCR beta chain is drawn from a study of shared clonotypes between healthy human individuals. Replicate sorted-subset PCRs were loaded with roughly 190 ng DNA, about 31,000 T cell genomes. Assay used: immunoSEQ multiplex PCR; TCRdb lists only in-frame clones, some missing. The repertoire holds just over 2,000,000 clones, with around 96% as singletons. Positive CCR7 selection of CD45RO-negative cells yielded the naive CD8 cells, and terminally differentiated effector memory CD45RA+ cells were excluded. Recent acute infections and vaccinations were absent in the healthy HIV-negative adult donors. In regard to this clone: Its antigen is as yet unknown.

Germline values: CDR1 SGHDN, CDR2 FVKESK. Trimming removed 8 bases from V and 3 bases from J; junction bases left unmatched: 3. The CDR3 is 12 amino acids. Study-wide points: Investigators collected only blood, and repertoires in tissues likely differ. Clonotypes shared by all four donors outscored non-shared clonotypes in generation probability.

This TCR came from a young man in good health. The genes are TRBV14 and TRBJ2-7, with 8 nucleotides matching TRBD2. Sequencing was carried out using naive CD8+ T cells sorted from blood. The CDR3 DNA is TGTGCCAGCGGACTAGCTTTCTACGAGCAGTACTTC. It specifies CASGLAFYEQYF.